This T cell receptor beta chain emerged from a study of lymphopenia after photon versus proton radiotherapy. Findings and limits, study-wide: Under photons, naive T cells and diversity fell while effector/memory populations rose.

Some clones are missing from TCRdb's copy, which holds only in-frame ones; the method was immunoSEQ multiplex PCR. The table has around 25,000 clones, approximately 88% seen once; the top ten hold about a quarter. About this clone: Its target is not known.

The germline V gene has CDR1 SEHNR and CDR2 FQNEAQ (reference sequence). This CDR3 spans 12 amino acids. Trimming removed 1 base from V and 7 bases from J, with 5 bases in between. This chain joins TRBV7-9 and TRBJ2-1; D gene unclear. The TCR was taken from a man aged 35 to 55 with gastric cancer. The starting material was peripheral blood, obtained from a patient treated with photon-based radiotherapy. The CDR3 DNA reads TGTGCCAGCAGCTTAGTAGCAAATGAGCAGTTCTTC. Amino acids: CASSLVANEQFF.